Below are 29 T cell receptor beta chains sequenced from a single sample in a study of T-cell memory formation after mild COVID-19. TCRdb re-derived calls from the 5' RACE reads in MiXCR, one entry per CDR3 protein. The profile shows approximately 260,000 distinct CDR3 sequences, around 15% of them singletons. The sample taken for sequencing was PBMCs or a T cell subset sorted from them (not recorded which). The receptors stem from a man aged 18 to 35 who had mild COVID-19 (a few samples of this study predate the infection). Cell type and time point are not known.

V and J are TRBV18 and TRBJ2-3; 8 nucleotides align to TRBD2. Germline CDR1 and CDR2: KGHSH and LQKENI. After removal of 3 bases from V and 5 bases from J, the junction contained 10 bases not matched to a gene. This CDR3 spans 16 amino acids. CDR3 loop: CASSPDSGTRRDTQYF. CDR3 bases: TGTGCCAGCTCACCGGACTCCGGGACTAGGAGAGATACGCAGTATTTT.

This clonotype was found a few times. The V and J genes are TRBV28 and TRBJ2-1; 7 bases align to TRBD1. The V and J ends lost 6 bases and 3 bases, in that order; junction bases with no gene match: 8. CDR3 length: 15 residues. Germline V gene lookup returns CDR1 MDHEN and CDR2 SYDVKM. CDR3 bases: TGTGCCAGCAGCCCGACAGGGACCCTCTACAATGAGCAGTTCTTC. Its translation is CASSPTGTLYNEQFF.

This clonotype was counted between two and nine times. The genes are TRBV5-1 and TRBJ2-1, with D possibly being TRBD2 (5 bases). Germline values: CDR1 SGHRS, CDR2 YFSETQ. V was clipped by 0 bases and J by 9 bases, with 13 bases between them. The CDR3 has 14 amino acids. The CDR3 DNA is TGCGCCAGCAGCTTGGCCGGGGTAGCTGGTGAGCAGTTCTTC. Translation: CASSLAGVAGEQFF.

The rearrangement joins TRBV11-2 to TRBJ2-3; TRBD1 matches at 8 bases. Germline trimming cut 1 base from V and 4 bases from J; bases unmatched to any gene: 4. Germline V gene data show CDR1 as SGHAT and CDR2 as FQNNGV. The CDR3 spans 15 residues. The CDR3: CASSLGTGMSDTQYF. The CDR3 DNA reads TGTGCCAGCAGCTTAGGGACAGGGATGTCAGATACGCAGTATTTT.

This clonotype was picked up many times. This rearrangement joins TRBV6-5 to TRBJ2-7; possibly TRBD1 or TRBD2 for D (5 bases each). V was cut by 2 bases and J by 6 bases, with 17 bases left in between. This CDR3 is built from 15 residues. Germline V gene data show CDR1 as MNHEY and CDR2 as SVGAGI. CDR3 nucleotides: TGTGCCAGCAGTTACGAAGGGACGGTACCGAGCGAGCAGTACTTC. Protein product: CASSYEGTVPSEQYF.

This clonotype came up a few times. The gene calls are TRBV6-1 and TRBJ1-1, with D possibly TRBD1 on 5 matching bases. Germline V gene lookup returns CDR1 MNHNS and CDR2 SASEGT. CDR3 length equals 14 residues. With 6 bases removed from V and 3 bases from J, the gap between germline ends came to 14 bases. CDR3 protein: CASSSLPGDTEAFF. The DNA of the CDR3 is TGTGCCAGCAGCAGTTTACCGGGGGACACTGAAGCTTTCTTT.

The CDR3 DNA follows: TGTGCCAGCAGCCGTACTTCAGGGGGCAATGGCGGGGAGCTGTTTTTT. Encoded protein: CASSRTSGGNGGELFF. The rearrangement links TRBV7-3 to TRBJ2-2, with 8 bases aligning to TRBD1. CDR1 and CDR2 from the germline V gene are SGHTA and FQGTGA. V shed 5 bases and J 7 bases; nucleotides not matched to a gene: 12. The CDR3 is 16 residues long.

The chain carries TRBV3-1 and TRBJ1-2; no firm D call. The CDR3 contains 13 residues. Deletions cut 5 bases from V and 4 bases from J, with 11 bases between. Germline V CDR1 and CDR2: LGHDT, YNNKEL (reference sequence). The CDR3 nucleotides read TGTGCCAGCAGCAAAGGAGTTCTCTATGGCTACACCTTC. This codes for CASSKGVLYGYTF.

This clonotype was seen a handful of times. The CDR3 reads CASRGTPDPNTGELFF. CDR3 DNA sequence: TGCGCCAGCAGGGGCACCCCAGATCCGAACACCGGGGAGCTGTTTTTT. V and J are TRBV5-1 and TRBJ2-2; unclear D gene. CDR1 and CDR2 (germline): SGHRS, YFSETQ. The CDR3 loop spans 16 amino acids. With 5 bases removed from V and 0 bases from J, the gap between germline ends came to 14 bases.

This clonotype appeared many times. The chain combines TRBV18 with TRBJ2-1; 12 nucleotides align to TRBD2. Germline V gene lookup returns CDR1 KGHSH and CDR2 LQKENI. Unmatched junction bases numbered 8, after V lost 2 bases and J lost 9 bases. This CDR3 region has 16 residues. This chain's CDR3 is CASSPASGGAGIEQFF. In DNA, the CDR3 is TGTGCCAGCTCACCAGCTAGCGGGGGGGCCGGTATTGAGCAGTTCTTC. Together with reference TRBV18 and TRBJ2-1, the CDR3 gives the full variable domain: NAGVMQNPRHLVRRRGQEARLRCSPMKGHSHVYWYRQLPEEGLKFMVYLQKENIIDESGMPKERFSAEFPKEGPSILRIQQVVRGDSAAYFCASSPASGGAGIEQFFGPGTRLTVL.

The rearrangement uses TRBV6-2 or TRBV6-3 and TRBJ2-2; the match to TRBD1 covers 8 bases. Germline V gene data show CDR1 as MNHEY and CDR2 as SVGEGT. The V and J ends lost 6 bases and 4 bases, in that order; junction bases with no gene match: 4. The CDR3 contains 14 residues. The CDR3 nucleotides are TGTGCCAGCAGACGACAGGGGCTCACCGGGGAGCTGTTTTTT. Protein sequence: CASRRQGLTGELFF.

This clonotype was counted a few times. This rearrangement joins TRBV19 to TRBJ1-6, with 8 bases that match TRBD1. With 6 bases clipped from V and 10 bases from J, the junction kept 5 bases outside the gene matches. Germline values: CDR1 LNHDA, CDR2 SQIVND (reference sequence). CDR3 length equals 13 residues. The CDR3 spells CASSQTGESPLHF. The CDR3 coding sequence is TGTGCCAGTAGCCAGACAGGGGAATCACCCCTCCACTTT.

In its sample, this clonotype was seen many times. The V gene is TRBV5-1, the J gene TRBJ2-1; 7 bases match TRBD1. Germline V gene lookup returns CDR1 SGHRS and CDR2 YFSETQ. V trimming: 4 bases; J trimming: 8 bases; junction bases outside the gene matches: 3. The CDR3 totals 12 residues. CDR3 sequence (DNA): TGCGCCAGCAGCGGCGACAGGGATGAGCAGTTCTTC. This codes for CASSGDRDEQFF.

V and J are TRBV5-4 and TRBJ2-2; D may be TRBD2 (6 bases). Trimming cost V 4 bases and J 4 bases, with 17 bases left between them. The V gene's germline CDR1 is SGHNT and CDR2 YYREEE (reference sequence). This CDR3 has 16 amino acids. CDR3 region: CASSTKSSGSTGELFF. The CDR3 region has the DNA TGTGCCAGCAGCACCAAGAGTAGCGGAAGCACCGGGGAGCTGTTTTTT.

This clonotype was observed a handful of times. The chain combines TRBV24-1 with TRBJ1-1, with no clear D. The V end was cut by 7 bases, the J end by 1 base, with 9 bases between. Germline V gene sequence: CDR1 KGHDR, CDR2 SFDVKD. The CDR3 runs 13 residues. CDR3 sequence: CATRDTGNTEAFF. DNA of the CDR3: TGTGCCACCAGAGACACTGGGAACACTGAAGCTTTCTTT.

This chain joins TRBV20-1 and TRBJ2-7; possibly TRBD2 for D (6 bases). The V end was cut by 3 bases, the J end by 0 bases, with 9 bases between. Germline CDR1 and CDR2: DFQATT and SNEGSKA (reference sequence). The CDR3 has 13 residues. The CDR3 nucleotides read TGCAGTGCTAGGGGACTTCTCTCCTACGAGCAGTACTTC. Protein sequence: CSARGLLSYEQYF.

The chain uses TRBV5-1 and TRBJ2-1, with D possibly matching TRBD2 (6 bases). Trimming removed 6 bases at V and 1 base at J, with 17 bases between. The CDR3 is made up of 16 amino acids. The germline CDR1 and CDR2 sequences are SGHRS and YFSETQ. This chain's CDR3 is CASNVGRGESYNEQFF. The CDR3 DNA reads as TGCGCCAGCAACGTGGGGCGGGGTGAGTCCTACAATGAGCAGTTCTTC. The full variable domain, completed using reference TRBV5-1 and TRBJ2-1, is KAGVTQTPRYLIKTRGQQVTLSCSPISGHRSVSWYQQTPGQGLQFLFEYFSETQRNKGNFPGRFSGRQFSNSRSEMNVSTLELGDSALYLCASNVGRGESYNEQFFGPGTRLTVL.

The rearrangement uses TRBV28 and TRBJ1-2; no clear D gene. The CDR3 spans 14 residues. The V gene lost 4 bases and the J gene lost 2 bases, with 11 bases spanning the gap. Germline V lookup: CDR1 MDHEN, CDR2 SYDVKM. The CDR3 loop is CASSYGSSNYGYTF. For the CDR3, the DNA is TGTGCCAGCAGTTATGGCAGTTCCAACTATGGCTACACCTTC.

J is TRBJ1-1 and V is TRBV7-9; D may be TRBD1 (5 bases). This CDR3 has 15 residues. The V and J ends lost 4 bases and 0 bases respectively, with 12 bases between them. Per the germline V gene, CDR1 is SEHNR and CDR2 is FQNEAQ (reference sequence). CDR3 bases: TGTGCCAGCAGCTCAGGTGGGGGATTGAACACTGAAGCTTTCTTT. Translating it yields CASSSGGGLNTEAFF.

This clonotype was detected only a few times. V and J are TRBV12-3 or TRBV12-4 and TRBJ2-7, with 8 bases identical to TRBD1. This CDR3 is 14 amino acids long. With 6 bases clipped from V and 6 bases from J, the junction kept 10 bases outside the gene matches. CDR3 protein: CASRSGAGGGEQYF. CDR3 nucleotide sequence: TGTGCCAGCAGGTCAGGGGCAGGGGGCGGCGAGCAGTACTTC.

In its sample, this clonotype was seen a few times. The chain is built from TRBV5-6 and TRBJ2-1, with 10 bases matching TRBD1. Germline V gene lookup returns CDR1 SGHDT and CDR2 YYEEEE. The CDR3 is 15 residues long. V trimming: 2 bases; J trimming: 5 bases; junction bases outside the gene matches: 4. CDR3 DNA sequence: TGTGCCAGCAGCTTTGGGACAGGGGATAACAATGAGCAGTTCTTC. Amino acid sequence: CASSFGTGDNNEQFF.

The chain combines TRBV4-1 with TRBJ1-2; tentatively, D is TRBD1 (5 bases). Germline V CDR1 and CDR2: MGHRA, YSYEKL. The CDR3 has 16 residues. Trimming took off 0 bases at V and 4 bases at J, with 15 bases between the two ends. As DNA, the CDR3 is TGCGCCAGCAGCCAAGATCGGCGGGGGGTTATCTATGGCTACACCTTC. The encoded protein is CASSQDRRGVIYGYTF.

In its sample, this clonotype was seen a few times. This chain joins TRBV18 and TRBJ1-2; no clear D. The germline CDR1 and CDR2 sequences are KGHSH and LQKENI. V lost 6 bases and J 4 bases, leaving 15 bases between the germline ends. The CDR3 is 14 residues long. This chain's CDR3 is CASSHNQVTYGYTF. As DNA, the CDR3 is TGTGCCAGCTCCCATAATCAGGTGACCTATGGCTACACCTTC.

The CDR3 nucleotides are TGCAGTGCTAGAGATCAGGGCGGGGGATCCACCGGGGAGCTGTTTTTT. This translates into CSARDQGGGSTGELFF. The rearrangement joins TRBV20-1 to TRBJ2-2; TRBD2 matches at 7 bases. The CDR3 runs to 16 residues. Germline CDR1 reads DFQATT; CDR2 reads SNEGSKA (reference sequence). The junction had 8 bases not matched to a gene; V was cut back by 0 bases and J by 4 bases.

This clonotype was seen a handful of times. This chain connects TRBV7-9 to TRBJ2-5; TRBD2 aligns across 16 bases. The length of the CDR3 is 20 residues. After removal of 0 bases from V and 4 bases from J, the junction contained 11 bases not matched to a gene. CDR1 and CDR2 (germline): SEHNR, FQNEAQ (reference sequence). Here the CDR3 DNA reads TGTGCCAGCAGCTTAGCGGACCCCGGGACTAGCGGGGGGGCCGGAGAGACCCAGTACTTC. This gives the protein CASSLADPGTSGGAGETQYF.

V is TRBV7-6 and J is TRBJ1-1; D not certain. CDR3 length: 13 amino acids. V was trimmed by 5 bases and J by 3 bases, leaving 10 bases between them. Germline loops: CDR1 SGHVS, CDR2 FNYEAQ. The CDR3 region has the DNA TGTGCCAGCAGCCAAACTGGGGACACTGAAGCTTTCTTT. Its protein is CASSQTGDTEAFF.

This clonotype has a handful of counts. The rearrangement uses TRBV7-2 and TRBJ2-5; 15 bases align to TRBD2. V was pared by 3 bases and J by 0 bases, with 2 bases of the junction left unmatched. The CDR3 sequence is 17 residues long. CDR1 and CDR2 from the germline V gene are SGHTA and FQGNSA. The CDR3 here is CASSLGLAGGNQETQYF. The CDR3 bases are TGTGCCAGCAGCTTGGGACTAGCGGGGGGCAACCAAGAGACCCAGTACTTC.

This clonotype has only a few counts. This chain links TRBV20-1 with TRBJ2-1; tentative D call: TRBD2 (6 bases). The CDR3 is made up of 12 amino acids. Deletions cut 6 bases from V and 8 bases from J, with 14 bases between. CDR1 is DFQATT, CDR2 SNEGSKA, per germline (reference sequence). The CDR3: CSAHPPSDEQFF. The CDR3 nucleotides are TGCAGTGCCCACCCCCCTAGCGATGAGCAGTTCTTC.

The chain is built from TRBV6-5 and TRBJ2-3; 11 nucleotides line up with TRBD2. This CDR3 contains 16 residues. V lost 5 bases, J lost 6 bases, and 10 bases stayed unmatched. Per the germline V gene, CDR1 is MNHEY and CDR2 is SVGAGI. The CDR3 DNA reads TGTGCCAGCAGTGAGCCTTTAGCGGGGGGGCGGGATACGCAGTATTTT. Translation: CASSEPLAGGRDTQYF.